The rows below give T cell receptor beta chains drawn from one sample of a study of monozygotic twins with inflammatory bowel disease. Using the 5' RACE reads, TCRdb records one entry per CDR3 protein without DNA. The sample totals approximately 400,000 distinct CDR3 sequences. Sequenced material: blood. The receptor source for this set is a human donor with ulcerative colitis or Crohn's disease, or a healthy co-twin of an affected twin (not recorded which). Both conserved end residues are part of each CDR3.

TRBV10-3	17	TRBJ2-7	CAISESAVDRGSYEQYF
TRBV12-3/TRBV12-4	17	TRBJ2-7	CASSSMDGAGNSYEQYF
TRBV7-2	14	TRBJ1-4	CASSPTGGTEKLFF
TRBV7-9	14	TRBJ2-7	CASSRGTDTYEQYF
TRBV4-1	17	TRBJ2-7	CASSQPILGQGSYEQYF
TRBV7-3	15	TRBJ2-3	CASSRSPLSTDTQYF
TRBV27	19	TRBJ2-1	CASSLLGYGSSPGYNEQFF
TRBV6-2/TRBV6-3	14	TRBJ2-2	CASRGREKAGELFF
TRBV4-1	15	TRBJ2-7	CASSQDGQGGDEQYF
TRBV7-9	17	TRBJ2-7	CASSLLSQAQRYYEQYF
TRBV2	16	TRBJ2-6	CARRPPGSSGANVLTF
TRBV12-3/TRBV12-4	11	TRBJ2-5	CASSSLRTQYF
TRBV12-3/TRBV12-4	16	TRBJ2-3	CASTPPRDRGRGRQYF
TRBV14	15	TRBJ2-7	CASTMHGTPLPEQYF
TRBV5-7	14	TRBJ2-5	CASPRWYPKETQYF
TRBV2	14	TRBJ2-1	CASSLVSGTDEQFF
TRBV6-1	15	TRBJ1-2	CASETGSQANYGYTF
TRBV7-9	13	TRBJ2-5	CASSSPDRVTQYF
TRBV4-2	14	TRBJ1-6	CASSQGETTSPLHF
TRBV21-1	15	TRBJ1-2	CASTKGTDPNYGYTF
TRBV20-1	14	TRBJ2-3	CSARVGTWGDTQYF
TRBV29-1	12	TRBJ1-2	CSVETSNYGYTF
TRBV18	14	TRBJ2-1	CASSPTGDRGLWFF
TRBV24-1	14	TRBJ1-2	CATSDPQGFFGYTF
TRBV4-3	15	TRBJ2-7	CASSQEQGRPYEQYF
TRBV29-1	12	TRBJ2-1	CSAGVSRGEQFF